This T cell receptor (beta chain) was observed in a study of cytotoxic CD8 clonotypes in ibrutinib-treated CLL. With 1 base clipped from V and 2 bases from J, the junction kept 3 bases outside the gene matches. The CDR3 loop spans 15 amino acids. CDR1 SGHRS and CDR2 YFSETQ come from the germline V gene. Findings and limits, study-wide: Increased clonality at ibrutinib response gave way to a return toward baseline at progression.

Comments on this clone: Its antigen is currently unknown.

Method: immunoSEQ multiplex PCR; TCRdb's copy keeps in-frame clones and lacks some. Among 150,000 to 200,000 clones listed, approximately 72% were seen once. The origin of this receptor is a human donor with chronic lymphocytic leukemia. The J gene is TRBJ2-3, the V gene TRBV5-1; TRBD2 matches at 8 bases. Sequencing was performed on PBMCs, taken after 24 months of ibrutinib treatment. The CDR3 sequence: CASSLTSGLTDTQYF. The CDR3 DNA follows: TGCGCCAGCAGCTTGACTAGCGGACTCACAGATACGCAGTATTTT.